This paragraph covers one TCR beta chain sequence. The repertoire was sequenced with immunoSEQ multiplex PCR; TCRdb's copy has only in-frame clones and lacks some. Here the sample spans about 140,000 clones, about 86% being singletons. The sample comes from a study of blood T cell repertoires in COVID-19. Trimming pared 6 bases from V and 5 bases from J, leaving 7 bases between. Germline CDR1 reads MDHEN; CDR2 reads SYDVKM. The CDR3 runs to 11 residues. The rearrangement uses TRBV28 and TRBJ2-5; no clear D. Sequenced material: peripheral blood. The sequence was collected from a woman aged 60-75 years with acute or convalescent COVID-19. The CDR3 is CASSRLETQYF. The CDR3 region has the DNA TGTGCCAGCAGCAGATTGGAGACCCAGTACTTC.